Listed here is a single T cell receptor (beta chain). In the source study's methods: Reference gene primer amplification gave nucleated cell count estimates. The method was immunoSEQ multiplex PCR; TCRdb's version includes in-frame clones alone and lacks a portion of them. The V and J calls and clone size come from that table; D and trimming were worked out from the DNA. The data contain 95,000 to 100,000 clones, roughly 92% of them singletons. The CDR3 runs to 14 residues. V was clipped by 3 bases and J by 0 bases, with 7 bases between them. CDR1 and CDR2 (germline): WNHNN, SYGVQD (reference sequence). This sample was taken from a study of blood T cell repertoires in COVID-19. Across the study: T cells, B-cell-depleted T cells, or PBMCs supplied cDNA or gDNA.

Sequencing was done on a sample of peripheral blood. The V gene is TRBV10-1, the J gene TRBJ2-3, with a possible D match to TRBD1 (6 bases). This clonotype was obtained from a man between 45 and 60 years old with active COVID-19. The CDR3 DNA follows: TGCGCCAGCAGTGATCAGGGGAGCACAGATACGCAGTATTTT. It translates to CASSDQGSTDTQYF.